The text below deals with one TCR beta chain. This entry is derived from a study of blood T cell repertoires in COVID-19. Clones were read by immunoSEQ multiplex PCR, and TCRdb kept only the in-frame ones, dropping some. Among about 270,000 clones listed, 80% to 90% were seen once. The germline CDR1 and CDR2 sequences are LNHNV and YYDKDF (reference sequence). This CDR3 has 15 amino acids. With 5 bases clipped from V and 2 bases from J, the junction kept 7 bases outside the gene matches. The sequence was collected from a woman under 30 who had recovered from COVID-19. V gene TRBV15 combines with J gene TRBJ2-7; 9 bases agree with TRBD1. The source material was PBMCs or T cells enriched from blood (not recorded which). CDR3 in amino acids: CATSPRDRVAYEQYF. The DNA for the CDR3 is TGTGCCACCAGCCCCCGGGACAGGGTGGCCTACGAGCAGTACTTC.